This T cell receptor (beta chain) appears in the sequencing data of a study of regulatory T cells in long-lasting Graves disease. About the research overall: Graves' patients with a new diagnosis had received antithyroid drugs under 3 months.

The CDR3 is made up of 12 amino acids. V lost 6 bases and J 2 bases, leaving 4 bases between the germline ends. Germline values: CDR1 MNHNS, CDR2 SASEGT. CDR3 regions were amplified by Arm-PCR using iRepertoire HTBI primers to build TCR beta libraries. TCRdb independently ran MiXCR on the multiplex PCR reads; one entry per CDR3 protein. This table has roughly 500,000 distinct CDR3 sequences, roughly 13% appearing once. This clonotype was found a few times. Time point in this sample: newly diagnosed GD, antithyroid drugs for less than 3 months. PBMC-derived RNA was used for the TCR library. Investigators report Graves' disease was diagnosed under American Thyroid Association guidelines. These sequences were also reported in another study, on T cells in Graves' hyperthyroidism and ophthalmopathy.

The sample here was peripheral blood mononuclear cells (PBMCs), taken at new diagnosis, from a patient treated with antithyroid drugs. V and J are TRBV6-1 and TRBJ1-4; D is unclear. This receptor was obtained from a man aged 25 to 40 with Graves disease. The CDR3: CASRVTNEKLFF. CDR3 DNA: TGTGCCAGCAGGGTTACTAATGAAAAACTGTTTTTT.